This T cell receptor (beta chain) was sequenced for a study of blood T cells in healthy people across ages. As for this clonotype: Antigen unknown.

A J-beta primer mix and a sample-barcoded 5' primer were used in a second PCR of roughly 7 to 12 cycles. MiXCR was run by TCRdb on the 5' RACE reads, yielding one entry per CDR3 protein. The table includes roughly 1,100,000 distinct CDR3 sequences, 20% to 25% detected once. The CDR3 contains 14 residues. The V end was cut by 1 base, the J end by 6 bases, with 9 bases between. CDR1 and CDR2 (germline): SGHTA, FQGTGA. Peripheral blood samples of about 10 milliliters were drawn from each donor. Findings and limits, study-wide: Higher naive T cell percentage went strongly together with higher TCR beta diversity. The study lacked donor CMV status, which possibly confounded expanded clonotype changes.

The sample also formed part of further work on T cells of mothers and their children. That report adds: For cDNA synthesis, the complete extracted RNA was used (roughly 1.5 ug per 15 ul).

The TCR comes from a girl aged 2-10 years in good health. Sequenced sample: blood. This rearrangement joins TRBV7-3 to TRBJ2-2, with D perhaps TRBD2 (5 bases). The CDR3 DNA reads TGTGCCAGCAGCTTAATCGCAGCGGCCGGGGAGCTGTTTTTT. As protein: CASSLIAAAGELFF.